These 25 T cell receptor beta chains were all obtained from the same sample, sequenced in a study of T cells in Graves' hyperthyroidism and ophthalmopathy. It was RNA transcripts that yielded the amplified TCR beta CDR3 regions. RT-PCR in the first round (using the HTBI primer set) targeted the TCR CDR3. TCRdb re-called the multiplex PCR reads through MiXCR, storing one row per CDR3 protein. Among approximately 500,000 distinct CDR3 sequences listed, just over 45% were seen once. Sequencing was performed on peripheral blood or thyroid tissue (not recorded which). The receptors derive from a woman aged 18 to 35 with Graves' hyperthyroidism.

About this clonotype itself: This may arise from a read error, as a much more abundant clone is one base away. This sequence joins TRBV7-9 and TRBJ2-2; 8 nucleotides line up with TRBD1. This CDR3 comprises 18 residues. V lost 4 bases, J lost 1 base, and 11 bases stayed unmatched. Germline CDR1 and CDR2: SEHNR and FQNEAQ (reference sequence). CDR3 DNA: TGTGCCAGCAGCTCCCCTCCAGGACAGGGCAAGAACACCGGGGAGCTGTTTTTT. Residues: CASSSPPGQGKNTGELFF.

The V call is TRBV9, the J call TRBJ2-2; weak D call: TRBD2 (6 bases). CDR1 SGDLS and CDR2 YYNGEE come from the germline V gene. V was shortened by 0 bases and J by 6 bases, with 15 bases between the two germline ends. This CDR3 has 16 residues. In nucleotides, the CDR3 is TGTGCCAGCAGCGTAGGTTCTAGCGAGAGTGCCGGGGAGCTGTTTTTT. Its translation is CASSVGSSESAGELFF.

This clonotype was counted at least ten times. This chain uses TRBV7-9 with TRBJ1-1; D is unresolved. This CDR3 comprises 12 residues. Germline V gene sequence: CDR1 SEHNR, CDR2 FQNEAQ (reference sequence). Trimming stripped 3 bases from V and 3 bases from J, with 5 bases between. CDR3 protein: CASSLSDTEAFF. DNA for the CDR3: TGTGCCAGCAGCTTGAGCGACACTGAAGCTTTCTTT.

This sequence joins TRBV10-1 and TRBJ1-5; D is unclear. This CDR3 is 12 amino acids long. Germline lookup yields CDR1 WNHNN and CDR2 SYGVQD (reference sequence). Deletions cut 2 bases from V and 4 bases from J, with 3 bases between. The DNA for the CDR3 is TGCGCCAGCAGTGAGACAAATCAGCCCCAGCATTTT. This codes for CASSETNQPQHF.

A word on this clonotype: This may stem from a read error, because a much larger clone lies one nucleotide away. V gene TRBV7-9 combines with J gene TRBJ2-7; D remains unclear. The CDR3 is 14 residues long. Germline CDR1 is SEHNR and CDR2 is FQNEAQ (reference sequence). The DNA of the CDR3 is TGTGCCAGCAGCTTAGCTGGGGTGTCCTACAAGCAGTACTTC. Translating it yields CASSLAGVSYKQYF.

This clonotype was counted a single time. The chain links TRBV24-1 to TRBJ2-3, with 8 bases fitting TRBD2. Trimming at V came to 7 bases and at J to 5 bases, leaving 1 base not matched to a gene. From germline, CDR1 is KGHDR and CDR2 SFDVKD. The length of the CDR3 is 12 residues. The CDR3, as DNA: TGTGCCACCAGCGGGAGGGTAGATACGCAGTATTTT. Its protein product is CATSGRVDTQYF.

The chain is built from TRBV10-3 and TRBJ1-5; TRBD1 might be the D (5 bases). The CDR3 has 13 amino acids. With 6 bases removed from V and 2 bases from J, the gap between germline ends came to 8 bases. The germline gives CDR1 ENHRY, CDR2 SYGVKD. CDR3 loop: CAISQGGNQPQHF. CDR3 DNA: TGTGCCATCAGCCAGGGAGGCAATCAGCCCCAGCATTTT.

This clonotype was seen repeatedly, ten times or more. This chain joins TRBV19 and TRBJ2-5; a possible D gene is TRBD1 (6 bases). Trimming pared 4 bases from V and 5 bases from J, leaving 11 bases between. Per the germline V gene, CDR1 is LNHDA and CDR2 is SQIVND (reference sequence). The CDR3 totals 13 residues. CDR3 DNA sequence: TGTGCCAGTAGTACACAGGGCCGGGAGACCCAGTACTTC. Its protein is CASSTQGRETQYF.

This clonotype was observed at least ten times. This chain joins TRBV5-1 and TRBJ1-1; D call uncertain. Germline V gene data show CDR1 as SGHRS and CDR2 as YFSETQ. CDR3 size: 16 residues. V was clipped by 4 bases and J by 1 base, with 17 bases between them. The CDR3 coding sequence is TGCGCCAGCAGCCGACGGCCTTGGGCTGAGAACACTGAAGCTTTCTTT. As protein: CASSRRPWAENTEAFF.

The J gene is TRBJ2-7, the V gene TRBV20-1; 8 positions match TRBD1. This CDR3 is built from 14 residues. With V trimmed by 0 bases and J by 3 bases, 4 bases remained unmatched. Germline CDR1 reads DFQATT; CDR2 reads SNEGSKA (reference sequence). The CDR3 nucleotides read TGCAGTGCTAGAGATGCGGGGACAGGCTACGAGCAGTACTTC. Translated, it gives CSARDAGTGYEQYF.

This clonotype was observed a handful of times. This sequence joins TRBV5-5 and TRBJ2-3; unclear D gene. Germline V gene data show CDR1 as SGHKS and CDR2 as YYEKEE (reference sequence). There are 12 residues in the CDR3. Trimming pared 0 bases from V and 7 bases from J, leaving 6 bases between. Here the CDR3 reads CASSLAGNTQYF. The CDR3 bases are TGTGCCAGCAGCTTGGCAGGAAATACGCAGTATTTT.

The rearrangement uses TRBV3-1 and TRBJ2-7, with TRBD1 identical over 11 bases. CDR1 is LGHDT, CDR2 YNNKEL, per germline (reference sequence). CDR3 length: 15 amino acids. V was clipped by 4 bases and J by 6 bases; unmatched bases: 8. The CDR3 sequence is CASSPMDRGLGEQYF. CDR3 bases: TGTGCCAGCAGCCCCATGGACAGGGGGCTGGGCGAGCAGTACTTC.

A few counts support this clonotype. A read error may account for a junction end that differs from germline. The chain is built from TRBV29-1 and TRBJ2-7, with D unresolved. In germline, CDR1 is SQVTM, CDR2 ANQGSEA. The CDR3 is made up of 14 amino acids. The CDR3 region is CAWSVPVALGEQYF. In DNA, the CDR3 is TGTGCCTGGAGTGTACCAGTAGCCCTCGGGGAGCAGTACTTC.

Comment on this clonotype: A much larger clone differs from this one at a single base, so this may be a read error. The V gene is TRBV19, the J gene TRBJ1-2; no reliable D call. CDR1 and CDR2 from the germline V gene are LNHDA and SQIVND (reference sequence). Trimming left V 3 bases short and J 8 bases short, with 22 bases between. The length of the CDR3 is 16 residues. CDR3 bases: TGTGCCAGTAGTATGCCAACATTGGGCTCCGTGAGCGGCTACACCTTC. Translation: CASSMPTLGSVSGYTF.

J is TRBJ2-7 and V is TRBV7-2; the match to TRBD1 covers 8 bases. V lost 3 bases to trimming and J lost 7 bases; unmatched junction nucleotides: 14. The CDR3 has 16 amino acids. Germline loops: CDR1 SGHTA, CDR2 FQGNSA. CDR3 sequence: CASSFRVQGATGEQYF. CDR3 nucleotide sequence: TGTGCCAGCAGCTTCCGGGTCCAGGGGGCTACGGGAGAGCAGTACTTC.

Details on this clonotype: The CDR3 end shows no conserved phenylalanine or tryptophan, and so a read error is likely. The chain joins TRBV7-3 to TRBJ1-1; the D is unclear. V lost 9 bases to trimming and J lost 1 base, with 30 bases between them. CDR1 is SGHTA and CDR2 is FQGTGA in the germline V gene. The CDR3 contains 19 residues. CDR3 DNA sequence: TGTGCCAGTAGCCCAAATGATCCTCAGGTTTTCGGTCGGAACACTGAAGCTTTCATT. This sequence encodes CASSPNDPQVFGRNTEAFI.

This chain connects TRBV7-6 to TRBJ1-6; the D is unclear. Trimming stripped 5 bases from V and 0 bases from J, with 17 bases between. The CDR3 sequence is 18 residues long. CDR1 and CDR2 (germline): SGHVS, FNYEAQ. The CDR3 is CASSPKWGRSSYNSPLHF. The CDR3 bases are TGTGCCAGCAGCCCAAAGTGGGGTCGGAGCTCCTATAATTCACCCCTCCACTTT.

The chain has TRBV5-1 and TRBJ1-6; 8 bases align to TRBD1. The CDR3 runs 15 residues. Germline lookup yields CDR1 SGHRS and CDR2 YFSETQ. Trimming at V came to 2 bases and at J to 10 bases, leaving 8 bases not matched to a gene. CDR3 DNA sequence: TGCGCCAGCAGCTTTCCCGGACAGGGAGACTCACCCCTCCACTTT. Its translation: CASSFPGQGDSPLHF.

The chain combines TRBV30 with TRBJ1-1; D gene uncertain. The germline V gene has CDR1 GTSNPN and CDR2 SVGIG (reference sequence). V was shortened by 4 bases and J by 5 bases, with 20 bases between the two germline ends. This CDR3 has 15 residues. CDR3 protein: CAWIKDGRVGTEAFF. In DNA, the CDR3 is TGTGCCTGGATCAAGGATGGAAGGGTGGGGACTGAAGCTTTCTTT.

This clonotype came up many times. CDR3 sequence reads: CSARDPSGEGFNYGYTF. CDR3 DNA sequence: TGCAGTGCTAGAGATCCCTCAGGTGAGGGCTTCAACTATGGCTACACCTTC. The V call is TRBV20-1, the J call TRBJ1-2, with unresolved D. CDR3 length equals 17 residues. Trimming took 0 bases from V and 2 from J, leaving 19 bases between them. Germline V lookup: CDR1 DFQATT, CDR2 SNEGSKA (reference sequence).

The table lists this clonotype with many counts. This chain connects TRBV4-2 to TRBJ1-5; D is uncertain. The CDR3 runs 17 residues. The V end lost 4 bases, the J end lost 0 bases, and 16 bases lay between the germline ends. Germline lookup yields CDR1 LGHNA and CDR2 YNFKEQ. The CDR3 sequence: CASSLFGTDYSNQPQHF. CDR3 in DNA: TGTGCCAGCAGCCTCTTTGGCACAGACTATAGCAATCAGCCCCAGCATTTT.

At least ten counts were recorded for this clonotype. The V and J genes are TRBV12-3 or TRBV12-4 and TRBJ1-2; the D is unclear. V was pared by 5 bases and J by 7 bases, with 14 bases between. The CDR3 extends over 13 amino acids. CDR3 protein: CASSIEGSGGYTF. CDR3 nucleotide sequence: TGTGCCAGCAGTATCGAAGGGAGCGGTGGCTACACCTTC.

V is TRBV5-5 and J is TRBJ2-7; 9 nucleotides match TRBD1. Per germline, CDR1 SGHKS and CDR2 YYEKEE (reference sequence). V lost 0 bases to trimming and J lost 4 bases; unmatched junction nucleotides: 5. This CDR3 has 15 amino acids. CDR3 nucleotides: TGTGCCAGCAGCTTGGGACAGGGGGAATGGTACGAGCAGTACTTC. Translated, it gives CASSLGQGEWYEQYF.

V gene TRBV7-9 combines with J gene TRBJ2-6; TRBD1 is a possible D gene (6 bases). The CDR3 length is 16 residues. Germline values: CDR1 SEHNR, CDR2 FQNEAQ (reference sequence). V was trimmed by 8 bases and J by 1 base, leaving 15 bases between them. CDR3 bases: TGTGCCAGCTCACCAAACCAGGGGTCTGGGGCCAACGTCCTGACTTTC. Its protein is CASSPNQGSGANVLTF.

Details on this clonotype: This may come from a read error, since a much larger clone is one base off. This likely comes from a read error, as the CDR3 has no conserved phenylalanine or tryptophan at its end. The V call is TRBV7-6, the J call TRBJ1-1, with 8 positions matching TRBD1. The CDR3 is made up of 17 amino acids. CDR1 and CDR2 (germline): SGHVS, FNYEAQ. V lost 4 bases to trimming and J lost 3 bases; unmatched junction nucleotides: 13. In nucleotides, the CDR3 is TGTGCCAGCAGCTGGACAGGGCAACCCCTTAGAGACACTGAAGCTTTCCTT. Protein sequence: CASSWTGQPLRDTEAFL.